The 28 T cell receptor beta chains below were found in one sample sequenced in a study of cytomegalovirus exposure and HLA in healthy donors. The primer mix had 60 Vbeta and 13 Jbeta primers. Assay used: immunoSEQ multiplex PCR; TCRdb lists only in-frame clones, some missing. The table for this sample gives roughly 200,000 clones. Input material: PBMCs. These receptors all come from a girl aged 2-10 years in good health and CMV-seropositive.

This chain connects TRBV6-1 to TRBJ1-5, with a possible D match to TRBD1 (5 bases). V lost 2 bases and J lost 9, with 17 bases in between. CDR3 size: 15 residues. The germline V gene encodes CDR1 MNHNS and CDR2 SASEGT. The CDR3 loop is CASSESQGLRLPQHF. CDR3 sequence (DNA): TGTGCCAGCAGTGAATCGCAGGGCCTAAGGCTGCCCCAGCATTTT.

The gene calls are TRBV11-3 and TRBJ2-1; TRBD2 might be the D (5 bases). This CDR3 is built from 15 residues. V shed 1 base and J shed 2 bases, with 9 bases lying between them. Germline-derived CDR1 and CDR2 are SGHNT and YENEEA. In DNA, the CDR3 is TGTGCCAGCAGCTTAGGCGGGCCCACCTACAATGAGCAGTTCTTC. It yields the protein CASSLGGPTYNEQFF.

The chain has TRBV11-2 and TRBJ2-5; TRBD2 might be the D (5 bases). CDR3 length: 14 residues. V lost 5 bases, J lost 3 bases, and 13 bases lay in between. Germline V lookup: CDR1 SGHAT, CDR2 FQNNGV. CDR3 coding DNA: TGTGCCAGCAGCAATCCCGGGATCGAAGAGACCCAGTACTTC. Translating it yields CASSNPGIEETQYF.

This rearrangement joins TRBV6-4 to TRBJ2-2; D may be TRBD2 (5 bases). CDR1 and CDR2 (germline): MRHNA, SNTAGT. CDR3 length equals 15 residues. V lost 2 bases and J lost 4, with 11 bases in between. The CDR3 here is CASSDGSDSTGELFF. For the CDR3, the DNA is TGTGCCAGCAGTGACGGTAGCGACTCCACCGGGGAGCTGTTTTTT.

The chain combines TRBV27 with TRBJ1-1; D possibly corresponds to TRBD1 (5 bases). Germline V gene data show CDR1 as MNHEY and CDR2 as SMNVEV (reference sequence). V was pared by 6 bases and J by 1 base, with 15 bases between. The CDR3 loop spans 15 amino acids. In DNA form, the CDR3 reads TGTGCCAGCAGCAAGGGACTCCAGGGGAACACTGAAGCTTTCTTT. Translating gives CASSKGLQGNTEAFF.

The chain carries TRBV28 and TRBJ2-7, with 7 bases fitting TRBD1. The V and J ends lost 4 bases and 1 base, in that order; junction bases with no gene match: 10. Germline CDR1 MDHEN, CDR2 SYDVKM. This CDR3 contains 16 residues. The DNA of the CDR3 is TGTGCCAGCAGTTATATCCCGGGACAGAATTCCTACGAGCAGTACTTC. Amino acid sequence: CASSYIPGQNSYEQYF.

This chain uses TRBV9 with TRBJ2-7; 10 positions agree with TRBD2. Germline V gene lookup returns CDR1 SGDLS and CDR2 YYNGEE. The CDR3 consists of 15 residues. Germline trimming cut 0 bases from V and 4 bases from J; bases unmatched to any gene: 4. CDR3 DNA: TGTGCCAGCAGCGTAGATACTAGCGGGAAATACGAGCAGTACTTC. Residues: CASSVDTSGKYEQYF.

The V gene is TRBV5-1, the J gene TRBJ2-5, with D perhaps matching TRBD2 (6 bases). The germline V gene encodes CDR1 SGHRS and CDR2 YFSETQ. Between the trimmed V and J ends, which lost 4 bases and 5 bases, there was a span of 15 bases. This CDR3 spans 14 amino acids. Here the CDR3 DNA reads TGCGCCAGCAGCCCCTCAGCTAGCGTTGAGACCCAGTACTTC. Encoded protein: CASSPSASVETQYF.

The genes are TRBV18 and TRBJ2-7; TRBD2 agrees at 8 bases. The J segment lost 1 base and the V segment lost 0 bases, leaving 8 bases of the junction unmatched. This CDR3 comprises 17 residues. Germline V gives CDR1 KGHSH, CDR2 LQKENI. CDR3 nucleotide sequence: TGTGCCAGCTCACCACCGGGCGCTGCGGGAGGATCCTACGAGCAGTACTTC. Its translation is CASSPPGAAGGSYEQYF.

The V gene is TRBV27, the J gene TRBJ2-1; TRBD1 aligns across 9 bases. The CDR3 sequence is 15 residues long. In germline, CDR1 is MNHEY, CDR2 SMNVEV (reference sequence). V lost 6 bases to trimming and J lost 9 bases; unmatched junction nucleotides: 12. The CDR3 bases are TGTGCCAGCAGCCCACCACGGGACAGGGTGGGTGAGCAGTTCTTC. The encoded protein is CASSPPRDRVGEQFF.

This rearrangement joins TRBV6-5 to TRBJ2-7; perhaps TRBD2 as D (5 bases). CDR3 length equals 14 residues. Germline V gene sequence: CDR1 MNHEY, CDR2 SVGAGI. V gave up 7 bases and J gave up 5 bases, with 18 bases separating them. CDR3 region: CASKGRRSRDEQYF. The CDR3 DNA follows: TGTGCCAGCAAGGGCAGGAGGAGTCGGGACGAGCAGTACTTC.

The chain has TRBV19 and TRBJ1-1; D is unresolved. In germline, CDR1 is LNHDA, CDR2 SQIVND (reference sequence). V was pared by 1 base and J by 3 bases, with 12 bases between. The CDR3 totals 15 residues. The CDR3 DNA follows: TGTGCCAGTAGTATAGCGAGGAATCGGGACACTGAAGCTTTCTTT. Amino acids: CASSIARNRDTEAFF.

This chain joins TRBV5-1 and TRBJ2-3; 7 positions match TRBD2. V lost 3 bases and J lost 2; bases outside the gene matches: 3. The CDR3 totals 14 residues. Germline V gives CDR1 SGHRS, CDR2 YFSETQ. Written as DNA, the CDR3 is TGCGCCAGCAGCTACCTAGCGGCCACAGATACGCAGTATTTT. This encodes CASSYLAATDTQYF.

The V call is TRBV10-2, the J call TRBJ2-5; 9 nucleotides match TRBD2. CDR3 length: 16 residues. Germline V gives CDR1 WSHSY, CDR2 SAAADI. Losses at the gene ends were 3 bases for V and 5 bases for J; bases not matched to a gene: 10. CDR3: CASSDLIAGAGETQYF. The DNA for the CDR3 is TGCGCCAGCAGTGATTTAATAGCGGGAGCCGGGGAGACCCAGTACTTC.

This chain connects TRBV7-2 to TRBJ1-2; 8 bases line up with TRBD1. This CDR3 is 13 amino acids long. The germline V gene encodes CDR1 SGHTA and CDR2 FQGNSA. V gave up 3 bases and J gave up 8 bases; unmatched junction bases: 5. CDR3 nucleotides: TGTGCCAGCAGCTTTGGACAGGGTGAAGGCTACACCTTC. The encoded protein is CASSFGQGEGYTF.

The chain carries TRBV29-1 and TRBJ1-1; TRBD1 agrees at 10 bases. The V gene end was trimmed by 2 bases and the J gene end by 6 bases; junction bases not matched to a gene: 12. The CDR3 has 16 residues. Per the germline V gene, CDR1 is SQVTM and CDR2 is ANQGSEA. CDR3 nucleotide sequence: TGCAGCGTTGAATGGAGGGGGGACAGGGGAGGTCCTGAAGCTTTCTTT. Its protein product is CSVEWRGDRGGPEAFF.

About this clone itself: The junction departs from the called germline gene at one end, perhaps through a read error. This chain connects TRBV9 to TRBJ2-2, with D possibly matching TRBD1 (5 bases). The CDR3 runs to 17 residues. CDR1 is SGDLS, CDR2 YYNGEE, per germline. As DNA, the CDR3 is TGTGTCAGCAGCGTAGCTCGAAGGGGCTGGAGCACCGGGGAGCTGTTTTTT. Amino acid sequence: CVSSVARRGWSTGELFF.

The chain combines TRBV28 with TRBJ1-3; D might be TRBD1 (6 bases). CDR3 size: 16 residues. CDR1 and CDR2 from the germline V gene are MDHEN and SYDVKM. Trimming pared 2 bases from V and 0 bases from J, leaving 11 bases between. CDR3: CASSLPGQRSGNTIYF. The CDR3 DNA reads TGTGCCAGCAGTTTACCGGGACAACGCTCTGGAAACACCATATATTTT. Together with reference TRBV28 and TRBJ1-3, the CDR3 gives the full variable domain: DVKVTQSSRYLVKRTGEKVFLECVQDMDHENMFWYRQDPGLGLRLIYFSYDVKMKEKGDIPEGYSVSREKKERFSLILESASTNQTSMYLCASSLPGQRSGNTIYFGEGSWLTVV.

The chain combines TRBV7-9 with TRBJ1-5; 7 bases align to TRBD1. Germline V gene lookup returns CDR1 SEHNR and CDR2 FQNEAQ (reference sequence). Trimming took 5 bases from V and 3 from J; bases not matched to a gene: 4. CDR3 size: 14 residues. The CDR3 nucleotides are TGTGCCAGCAGCGCCGGGACAGTCAATCAGCCCCAGCATTTT. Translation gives CASSAGTVNQPQHF.

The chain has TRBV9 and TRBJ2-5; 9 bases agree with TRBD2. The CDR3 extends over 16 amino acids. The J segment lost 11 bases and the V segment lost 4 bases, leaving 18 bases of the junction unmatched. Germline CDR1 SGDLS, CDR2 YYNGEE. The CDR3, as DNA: TGTGCCAGCAGCTTTGGCCAATTAGCGGGAGTTCAAGAGCAGTACTTC. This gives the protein CASSFGQLAGVQEQYF. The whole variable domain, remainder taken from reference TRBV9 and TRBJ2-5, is DSGVTQTPKHLITATGQRVTLRCSPRSGDLSVYWYQQSLDQGLQFLIQYYNGEERAKGNILERFSAQQFPDLHSELNLSSLELGDSALYFCASSFGQLAGVQEQYFGPGTRLLVL.

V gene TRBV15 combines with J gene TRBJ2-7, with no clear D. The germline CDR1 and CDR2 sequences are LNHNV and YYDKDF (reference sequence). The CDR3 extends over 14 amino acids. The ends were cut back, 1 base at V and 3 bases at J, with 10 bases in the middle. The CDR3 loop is CATSRVPPGYEQYF. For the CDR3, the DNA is TGTGCCACCAGCAGAGTGCCTCCCGGCTACGAGCAGTACTTC.

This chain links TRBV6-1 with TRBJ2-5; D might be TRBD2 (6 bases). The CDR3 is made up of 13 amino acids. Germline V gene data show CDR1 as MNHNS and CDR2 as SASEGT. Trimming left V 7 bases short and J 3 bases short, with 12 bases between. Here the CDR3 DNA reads TGTGCCAGCACCCTACGGGAGAAAGAGACCCAGTACTTC. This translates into CASTLREKETQYF.

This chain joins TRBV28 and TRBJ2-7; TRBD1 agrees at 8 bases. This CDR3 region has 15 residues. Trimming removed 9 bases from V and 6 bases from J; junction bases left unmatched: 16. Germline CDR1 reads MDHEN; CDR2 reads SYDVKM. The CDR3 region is CASTGTGLSPGEQYF. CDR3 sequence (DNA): TGTGCCAGTACCGGGACAGGTCTGAGCCCGGGCGAGCAGTACTTC.

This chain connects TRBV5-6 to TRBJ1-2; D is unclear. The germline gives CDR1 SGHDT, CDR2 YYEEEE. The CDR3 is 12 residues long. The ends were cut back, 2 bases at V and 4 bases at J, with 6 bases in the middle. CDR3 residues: CASSLDSYGYTF. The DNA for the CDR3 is TGTGCCAGCAGCTTAGATAGCTATGGCTACACCTTC. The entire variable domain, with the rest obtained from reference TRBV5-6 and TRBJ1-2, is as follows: DAGVTQSPTHLIKTRGQQVTLRCSPKSGHDTVSWYQQALGQGPQFIFQYYEEEERQRGNFPDRFSGHQFPNYSSELNVNALLLGDSALYLCASSLDSYGYTFGSGTRLTVV.

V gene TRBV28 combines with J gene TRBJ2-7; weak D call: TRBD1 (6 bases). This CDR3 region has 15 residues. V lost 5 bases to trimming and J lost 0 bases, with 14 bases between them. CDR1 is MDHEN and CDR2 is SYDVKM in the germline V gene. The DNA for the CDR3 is TGTGCCAGCAGTCCGGGACACCTTCCCTCCTACGAGCAGTACTTC. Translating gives CASSPGHLPSYEQYF.

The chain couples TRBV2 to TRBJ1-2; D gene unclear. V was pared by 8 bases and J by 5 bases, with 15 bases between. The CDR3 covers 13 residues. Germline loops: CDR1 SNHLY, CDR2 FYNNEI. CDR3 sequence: CASGFAGRYGYTF. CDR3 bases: TGTGCCAGCGGATTTGCGGGGAGGTATGGCTACACCTTC.

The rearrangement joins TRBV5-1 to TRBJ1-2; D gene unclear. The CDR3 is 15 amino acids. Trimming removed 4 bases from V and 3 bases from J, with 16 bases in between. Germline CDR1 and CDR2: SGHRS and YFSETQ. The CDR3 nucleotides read TGCGCCAGCAGCCCATCCAGGCCCCAGGACTATGGCTACACCTTC. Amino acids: CASSPSRPQDYGYTF. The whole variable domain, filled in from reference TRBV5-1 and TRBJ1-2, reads KAGVTQTPRYLIKTRGQQVTLSCSPISGHRSVSWYQQTPGQGLQFLFEYFSETQRNKGNFPGRFSGRQFSNSRSEMNVSTLELGDSALYLCASSPSRPQDYGYTFGSGTRLTVV.

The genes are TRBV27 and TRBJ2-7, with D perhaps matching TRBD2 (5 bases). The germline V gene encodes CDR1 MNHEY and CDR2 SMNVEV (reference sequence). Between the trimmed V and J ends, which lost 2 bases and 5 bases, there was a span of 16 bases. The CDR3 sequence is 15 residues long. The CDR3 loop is CASSLRGVSADEQYF. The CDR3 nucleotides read TGTGCCAGCAGTTTAAGAGGCGTTAGCGCCGACGAGCAGTACTTC.